Each of the 22 T cell receptor beta chains below was sequenced from the same sample in a study of blood T cell repertoires in COVID-19. Profiled with immunoSEQ multiplex PCR; TCRdb holds only in-frame clones, not every one. The profile shows over 200,000 clones, around 85% of them singletons. Input material: PBMCs or T cells enriched from blood (not recorded which). The receptors were gathered from a woman in her 50s in a cohort exposed to, infected with or recovered from COVID-19 (not recorded which).

This chain links TRBV30 with TRBJ1-4; D ambiguous. There are 13 residues in the CDR3. Germline V CDR1 and CDR2: GTSNPN, SVGIG (reference sequence). V was shortened by 2 bases and J by 7 bases, with 11 bases between the two germline ends. The CDR3 nucleotides read TGTGCCTGGAGTCCGGGATGGGCTGAAAAACTGTTTTTT. Its protein is CAWSPGWAEKLFF. The variable domain in full, with the rest retrieved from reference TRBV30 and TRBJ1-4, is SQTIHQWPATLVQPVGSPLSLECTVEGTSNPNLYWYRQAAGRGLQLLFYSVGIGQISSEVPQNLSASRPQDRQFILSSKKLLLSDSGFYLCAWSPGWAEKLFFGSGTQLSVL.

This chain links TRBV19 with TRBJ2-1; TRBD2 is a possible D gene (6 bases). The CDR3 covers 19 residues. The germline CDR1 and CDR2 sequences are LNHDA and SQIVND (reference sequence). V lost 3 bases and J lost 4, with 25 bases in between. The CDR3: CASSMRPRGNAGKYNEQFF. DNA of the CDR3: TGTGCCAGTAGTATGAGACCGCGGGGCAACGCGGGGAAGTACAATGAGCAGTTCTTC.

The V gene is TRBV7-2, the J gene TRBJ1-3; D is undetermined. The V end lost 10 bases, the J end lost 3 bases, and 19 bases lay between the germline ends. The CDR3 extends over 15 amino acids. The V gene's germline CDR1 is SGHTA and CDR2 FQGNSA. This CDR3 reads CATHKGGIFGNTIYF. In DNA, the CDR3 is TGTGCCACGCACAAGGGCGGGATCTTTGGAAACACCATATATTTT.

The chain joins TRBV27 to TRBJ2-7; 7 nucleotides align to TRBD1. V lost 7 bases and J lost 3; bases outside the gene matches: 18. CDR1 MNHEY and CDR2 SMNVEV come from the germline V gene (reference sequence). The CDR3 spans 17 residues. The CDR3 sequence is CASTTTSGGRRRYEQYF. CDR3 DNA sequence: TGTGCCAGCACAACAACTTCAGGGGGAAGGAGACGCTACGAGCAGTACTTC.

This clone was found a few times. The rearrangement uses TRBV14 and TRBJ1-5; D is ambiguous. The CDR3 contains 13 residues. Trimming removed 3 bases from V and 6 bases from J, with 9 bases in between. Germline CDR1 SGHDN, CDR2 FVKESK. The DNA for the CDR3 is TGTGCCAGCAGCCAGGGCCCCGGTCAGCCCCAGCATTTT. Translated: CASSQGPGQPQHF.

This clone was seen just once. The chain recombines TRBV2 with TRBJ1-5, with no clear D. The CDR3 sequence is 15 residues long. V lost 5 bases, J lost 6 bases, and 17 bases lay in between. Germline assignment: CDR1 SNHLY and CDR2 FYNNEI. In nucleotides, the CDR3 is TGTGCCAGCAGTTCGGGTCTCGAACTAATTCAGCCCCAGCATTTT. The encoded protein is CASSSGLELIQPQHF.

The chain links TRBV28 to TRBJ1-6; 7 nucleotides align to TRBD1. This CDR3 has 14 amino acids. V shed 3 bases and J 13 bases; nucleotides not matched to a gene: 9. Germline CDR1 and CDR2: MDHEN and SYDVKM. CDR3 region: CASSFPGQWTPLHF. DNA of the CDR3: TGTGCCAGCAGTTTCCCGGGACAGTGGACGCCCCTCCACTTT.

The chain joins TRBV6-5 to TRBJ1-4, with a possible D match to TRBD1 (6 bases). The CDR3 has 16 residues. Germline V gene data show CDR1 as MNHEY and CDR2 as SVGAGI. The V and J ends lost 4 bases and 4 bases respectively, with 16 bases between them. The CDR3 sequence: CASSFTGTNHNEKLFF. Here the CDR3 DNA reads TGTGCCAGCAGTTTTACCGGGACAAATCATAATGAAAAACTGTTTTTT.

The chain is built from TRBV25-1 and TRBJ2-1; the D gene is possibly TRBD1 (5 bases). V lost 1 base, J lost 3 bases, and 13 bases lay in between. In germline, CDR1 is MGHDK, CDR2 SYGVNS. The CDR3 length is 16 residues. The CDR3 region is CASSESPGNDYNEQFF. In nucleotides, the CDR3 is TGTGCCAGCAGTGAATCCCCAGGGAATGACTACAATGAGCAGTTCTTC.

The chain combines TRBV5-8 with TRBJ1-1, with D perhaps TRBD1 (5 bases). The V gene's germline CDR1 is SGHTS and CDR2 YDEGEE. The CDR3 covers 15 residues. V shed 1 base and J shed 5 bases, with 15 bases lying between them. Here the CDR3 reads CASSLLLTGGTEAFF. The DNA of the CDR3 is TGTGCCAGCAGCTTGCTGCTAACGGGGGGGACTGAAGCTTTCTTT. Full variable domain (remainder filled in from reference TRBV5-8 and TRBJ1-1): EAGVTQSPTHLIKTRGQQATLRCSPISGHTSVYWYQQALGLGLQFLLWYDEGEERNRGNFPPRFSGRQFPNYSSELNVNALELEDSALYLCASSLLLTGGTEAFFGQGTRLTVV.

The chain employs TRBV6-4 and TRBJ1-6; 7 positions match TRBD1. CDR3 length: 17 residues. Looked up from germline, CDR1 is MRHNA and CDR2 is SNTAGT. The ends lost 9 bases at V and 0 bases at J; junction bases unmatched: 11. CDR3 loop: CAREQGYNSSYNSPLHF. CDR3 nucleotide sequence: TGTGCCAGAGAACAGGGGTACAATAGCTCCTATAATTCACCCCTCCACTTT.

The gene calls are TRBV3-1 (or the pseudogene TRBV3-2) and TRBJ2-5; 10 nucleotides match TRBD1. Germline V gives CDR1 LGHDT, CDR2 YNNKEL (reference sequence). CDR3 length equals 16 residues. J was trimmed by 4 bases and V by 7 bases; bases with no gene match: 12. In nucleotides, the CDR3 is TGTGCCAGCACCGAACGACAGGGGGCTGTCAGAGAGACCCAGTACTTC. Translating gives CASTERQGAVRETQYF.

This chain links TRBV11-2 with TRBJ2-5, with 13 positions matching TRBD2. This CDR3 has 15 amino acids. Germline V gene lookup returns CDR1 SGHAT and CDR2 FQNNGV. Germline trimming cut 5 bases from V and 4 bases from J; bases unmatched to any gene: 4. The CDR3 DNA is TGTGCCAGCAGCCGGAGACTAGCGGGGGGAGAGACCCAGTACTTC. This sequence encodes CASSRRLAGGETQYF.

The chain uses TRBV5-8 and TRBJ1-6, with TRBD1 matching over 10 bases. The V gene's germline CDR1 is SGHTS and CDR2 YDEGEE. Losses at the gene ends were 0 bases for V and 7 bases for J; bases not matched to a gene: 1. The CDR3 runs to 15 residues. The CDR3 spells CASSLVGQGNSPLHF. DNA for the CDR3: TGTGCCAGCAGCTTGGTGGGACAGGGGAATTCACCCCTCCACTTT.

The chain uses TRBV5-5 and TRBJ2-1; tentative D call: TRBD1 (6 bases). V was clipped by 3 bases and J by 7 bases, with 17 bases between them. The CDR3 is 15 amino acids. In germline, CDR1 is SGHKS, CDR2 YYEKEE (reference sequence). The CDR3 coding sequence is TGTGCCAGCAGCTGGCAGGGGTCCCTTATGAATGAGCAGTTCTTC. It translates to CASSWQGSLMNEQFF.

The J gene is TRBJ2-2, the V gene TRBV6-2 or TRBV6-3, with a possible D match to TRBD1 (6 bases). This CDR3 has 14 residues. The germline V and J ends were trimmed by 5 bases and 5 bases, with 12 bases remaining between them. Germline V gene lookup returns CDR1 MNHEY and CDR2 SVGEGT. The CDR3 DNA follows: TGTGCCAGCAGTCCCCACACAGGGACCGGGGAGCTGTTTTTT. Its protein product is CASSPHTGTGELFF.

This clone was observed once. The V and J genes are TRBV6-5 and TRBJ1-2, with a tentative D call TRBD1 (5 bases). The CDR3 length is 15 residues. V dropped 3 bases and J dropped 6 bases, with 17 bases sitting between them. Looked up from germline, CDR1 is MNHEY and CDR2 is SVGAGI. The CDR3 coding sequence is TGTGCCAGCAGTTATAGGTCGGGGGTCGGGAATGGCTACACCTTC. This translates into CASSYRSGVGNGYTF.

The chain combines TRBV6-6 with TRBJ2-3; tentatively, D is TRBD2 (6 bases). In germline, CDR1 is MNHNY, CDR2 SVGAGI (reference sequence). CDR3 size: 13 residues. V was trimmed by 5 bases and J by 10 bases, leaving 16 bases between them. Here the CDR3 reads CASSGTGLRPQYF. The CDR3 nucleotides are TGTGCCAGCAGTGGGACCGGACTAAGGCCGCAGTATTTT.

The chain carries TRBV4-3 and TRBJ1-4; unclear D gene. The CDR3 sequence is 15 residues long. Trimming shortened V by 1 base and J by 6 bases, and 12 bases separated the two germline ends. In germline, CDR1 is LGHNA, CDR2 YSLEER. CDR3 nucleotide sequence: TGCGCCAGCAGCCAAGGGCAGGATACAGATGAAAAACTGTTTTTT. Translated, it gives CASSQGQDTDEKLFF.

The chain has TRBV9 and TRBJ1-2, with D maybe TRBD1 (6 bases). Germline CDR1 and CDR2: SGDLS and YYNGEE. V shed 0 bases and J shed 1 base, with 10 bases lying between them. The CDR3 is 15 residues long. This CDR3 is CASSVGGRGNYGYTF. The CDR3 nucleotides read TGTGCCAGCAGCGTAGGCGGCAGGGGTAACTATGGCTACACCTTC.

The CDR3 bases are TGCGCCAGCAGCTTGGGGGGCCCAGAGACTAACTATGGCTACACCTTC. It is translated as CASSLGGPETNYGYTF. The genes are TRBV5-1 and TRBJ1-2, with D possibly TRBD1 on 5 matching bases. The CDR3 has 16 amino acids. The V end lost 0 bases, the J end lost 0 bases, and 12 bases lay between the germline ends. Germline CDR1 reads SGHRS; CDR2 reads YFSETQ.

This chain connects TRBV7-2 to TRBJ2-5, with TRBD2 as a possible D gene (5 bases). The length of the CDR3 is 15 residues. V was clipped by 0 bases and J by 4 bases, with 12 bases between them. Germline CDR1 reads SGHTA; CDR2 reads FQGNSA. The CDR3 protein is CASSLAPASLETQYF. The CDR3 nucleotides are TGTGCCAGCAGCTTAGCCCCGGCTAGCTTAGAGACCCAGTACTTC.